The TCR beta chain described here comes from a study of T cell responses to AZD1222 COVID-19 vaccine. Notes on the study in general: Two AZD1222 doses significantly raised spike-specific TCR breadth and depth over controls. Baseline seropositives among AZD1222 recipients totaled only five or six. Donors skewed white British and female; clonal diversity was possibly underestimated.

Repertoires were generated with immunoSEQ multiplex PCR, while TCRdb's copy carries only in-frame clones and drops some. The sample contains tens of thousands of clones, around 90% of which appear only once. As to this clone: Its antigen is unidentified.

CDR3 size: 13 residues. In germline, CDR1 is MNHEY, CDR2 SMNVEV (reference sequence). Trimming cost V 4 bases and J 0 bases, with 6 bases left between them. This chain joins TRBV27 and TRBJ1-1, with unresolved D. The source is an adult who received the AZD1222 COVID-19 vaccine. This specimen consisted of peripheral blood, obtained 28 days after the second AZD1222 dose. CDR3 nucleotide sequence: TGTGCCAGCAGTTCCGCCATGAACACTGAAGCTTTCTTT. Residues: CASSSAMNTEAFF.